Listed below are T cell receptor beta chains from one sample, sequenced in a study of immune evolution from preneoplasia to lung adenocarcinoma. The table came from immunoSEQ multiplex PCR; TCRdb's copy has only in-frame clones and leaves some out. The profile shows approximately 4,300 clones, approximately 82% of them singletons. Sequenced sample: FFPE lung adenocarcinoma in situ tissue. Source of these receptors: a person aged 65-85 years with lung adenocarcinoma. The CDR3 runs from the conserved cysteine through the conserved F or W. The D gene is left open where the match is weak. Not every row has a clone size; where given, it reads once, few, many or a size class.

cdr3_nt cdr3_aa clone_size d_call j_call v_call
TGTGCCAGCAGCGAAGGACTAGCGGGGTCCGAGACCCAGTACTTC CASSEGLAGSETQYF few TRBD2 TRBJ2-5 TRBV11-2
TGTGCCAGCAGTGCCGACAGTTTCACCGGGGAGCTGTTTTTT CASSADSFTGELFF - - TRBJ2-2 TRBV6-4
TGTGCCAGCAGAGACTTAGGGGGAACGAACACCGGGGAGCTGTTTTTT CASRDLGGTNTGELFF large - TRBJ2-2 TRBV13
TGTGCCAGCACAACAGGGACAGTCGACGCCGGGGAGCTGTTTTTT CASTTGTVDAGELFF - TRBD1 TRBJ2-2 TRBV28
TGTGCCAGCAGTCGGGGGGGGACAGATACGCAGTATTTT CASSRGGTDTQYF - TRBD2 TRBJ2-3 TRBV6-1
TGTGCCAGCTCACCACCTCTAGTGGGGGGCCTGAAGACCCAGTACTTC CASSPPLVGGLKTQYF - - TRBJ2-5 TRBV18
TGTGCCTGGAGGCAGGGGCCTAGCGGAGATACGCAGTATTTT CAWRQGPSGDTQYF - - TRBJ2-3 TRBV30
TGTGCCAGCTCACCACGGACAGGGGGGACTAGCGTCTACAATGAGCAGTTCTTC CASSPRTGGTSVYNEQFF - - TRBJ2-1 TRBV18
TGTGCCAGCAGCTTAGGGGGCTACGATGGCTACACCTTC CASSLGGYDGYTF few - TRBJ1-2 TRBV7-9
TGTGCCAGCAGCTTCCGGATGAACACTGAAGCTTTCTTT CASSFRMNTEAFF few - TRBJ1-1 TRBV7-3
TGTGCCATCAGTGTGGAGGGGCAGGGTGGCTACACCTTC CAISVEGQGGYTF - - TRBJ1-2 TRBV10-3
TGTGCCAGCAGTAGGACTAGCGGGAGCTCCTACGAGCAGTACTTC CASSRTSGSSYEQYF - TRBD2 TRBJ2-7 TRBV28
TGTGCCAGCAGCAACCGGGGCCCCGGACGAGGCAATGAGCAGTTCTTC CASSNRGPGRGNEQFF - - TRBJ2-1 TRBV7-2
TGTGCCAGCAGCTTAAATCAGGGGCCCGTAATGAACACTGAAGCTTTCTTT CASSLNQGPVMNTEAFF - - TRBJ1-1 TRBV7-9
TGCGCCAGCAGCTTGCTGTCAGAAACAACTAATGAAAAACTGTTTTTT CASSLLSETTNEKLFF - - TRBJ1-4 TRBV5-1
TGTGCCAGCAGCACATACGACGGGTGGAATCAGCCCCAGCATTTT CASSTYDGWNQPQHF few - TRBJ1-5 TRBV5-5
TGTGCCAGCTCACCCGCTAGCTTTTCCTACGAGCAGTACTTC CASSPASFSYEQYF - - TRBJ2-7 TRBV18
TGTGCCAGCAGCGGGGAATCCGCAGGGGAGCAGTACTTC CASSGESAGEQYF - - TRBJ2-7 TRBV9
TGTGCCATCAGTGACAAGGGTGGGGCTTTCTTT CAISDKGGAFF - - TRBJ1-1 TRBV10-3
TGTGCCAGCTCACCACTGGGACAGGGTCAAGAGACCCAGTACTTC CASSPLGQGQETQYF - TRBD1 TRBJ2-5 TRBV18
TGTGCCAGTAGTATAGGCCGGACGGATACTGAAGCTTTCTTT CASSIGRTDTEAFF - - TRBJ1-1 TRBV19
TGTGCTAGCAGCTTAAGCCCTGGTCAGCCCCAGCATTTT CASSLSPGQPQHF - - TRBJ1-5 TRBV7-7
TGTGCCAGCAGTGAAGATCAGGGGGCGGCTGGGGCCAACGTCCTGACTTTC CASSEDQGAAGANVLTF - TRBD1 TRBJ2-6 TRBV2
TGCGCCAGCAGCCCCGGGTCGGGACTAGCGCTTAGCTACAATGAGCAGTTCTTC CASSPGSGLALSYNEQFF - TRBD2 TRBJ2-1 TRBV5-1
TGTGCCAGCAGTGGTCGGGGACAGGGTGACAATGAGCAGTTCTTC CASSGRGQGDNEQFF - TRBD1 TRBJ2-1 TRBV2
TGCGCCAGCAGCTTTGGCAGGGTTGAGGATGAGCAGTTCTTC CASSFGRVEDEQFF - - TRBJ2-1 TRBV5-1
TGTGCCAGCAGTGACGCGGGAGGCCCCTACGAGCAGTACTTC CASSDAGGPYEQYF - TRBD2 TRBJ2-7 TRBV6-1
TGTGCCAGCTCACGCCCAGGGGGCAATCGGCAAGAGACCCAGTACTTC CASSRPGGNRQETQYF - TRBD1 TRBJ2-5 TRBV18
TGTGCCATCAAAGAGCCGGGGTTAGTGCCCCAGCATTTT CAIKEPGLVPQHF - - TRBJ1-5 TRBV10-3
TGTGCTAGCAGCTTAGACAGGAATGAAAAACTGTTTTTT CASSLDRNEKLFF - - TRBJ1-4 TRBV7-7
TGTGCCAGCTCACGAGGGGGGACCGGGGAGCTGTTTTTT CASSRGGTGELFF - - TRBJ2-2 TRBV18
TGTGCCAGCAGCTTATTGGGGTCTCGGTACTTC CASSLLGSRYF - - TRBJ2-7 TRBV7-9
TGTGCCAGTAGTCTTTCCTACAGGGGAGCTGGAAACACCATATATTTT CASSLSYRGAGNTIYF - TRBD1 TRBJ1-3 TRBV19
TGTGCCAGCAGCTTAGAGGGTTCGGGGGGATTCTATGGCTACACCTTC CASSLEGSGGFYGYTF - - TRBJ1-2 TRBV11-2
TGTGCCAGCACCCCGAGGGCTAGCGGGGGGAGAGTCCATGAGCAGTTCTTC CASTPRASGGRVHEQFF - TRBD2 TRBJ2-1 TRBV7-3
TGTGCCAGTAGTATAGACGGGGGGGCATGGCGCGAGCAGTACTTC CASSIDGGAWREQYF - TRBD2 TRBJ2-7 TRBV19
TGTGCCAGCAGTTCGATGGACTTGAATGAAAAACTGTTTTTT CASSSMDLNEKLFF - - TRBJ1-4 TRBV28
TGTGCCAGCAGGCATATCCGACCAAGCGGGGGGAGCTCCTACAATGAGCAGTTCTTC CASRHIRPSGGSSYNEQFF - TRBD2 TRBJ2-1 TRBV7-3
TGTGCCAGCAGCTTAGACGGGATTGGGGCCAACGTCCTGACTTTC CASSLDGIGANVLTF - - TRBJ2-6 TRBV7-2
TGTGCCAGCAGCGTAGTTAAAGGTGCCGGGGAGCTGTTTTTT CASSVVKGAGELFF - - TRBJ2-2 TRBV9